Below, one TCR beta chain is given with its context. The sample is drawn from a study of blood T cell repertoires in COVID-19. Produced via immunoSEQ multiplex PCR; TCRdb's table is partial and in-frame only. Of more than 200,000 clones listed, roughly 80% were seen once; the top ten hold approximately 8.7%. V shed 2 bases, J shed 4 bases, and the junction held 4 bases outside the gene matches. CDR3 length: 14 residues. CDR1 is MNHEY and CDR2 is SVGAGI in the germline V gene. The rearrangement uses TRBV6-5 and TRBJ1-1; 7 nucleotides line up with TRBD1. The sequenced sample consisted of peripheral blood. This TCR came from a woman older than 75 with acute or convalescent COVID-19. The CDR3 nucleotides are TGTGCCAGCAGTTACGGCGCAGGGGGCACTGAAGCTTTCTTT. Translated: CASSYGAGGTEAFF.